One sample yielded the 8 T cell receptor beta chains listed below, sequenced in a study of T-cell reconstitution after alpha-beta-depleted transplantation in children. Molecular barcoding with unique molecular identifiers was used for the TCRbeta library. TCRdb called the PCR reads again in MiXCR, with one record for every CDR3 protein. In the table there are 670,000 or so distinct CDR3 sequences, about an eighth of which are singletons. The source was PBMCs, collected before TCRalphabeta/CD19-depleted stem cell transplant. These TCRs come from a girl under 10 years old with congenital amegakaryocytic thrombocytopenia, due to receive a stem cell transplant.

This clonotype was counted many times. The rearrangement links TRBV20-1 to TRBJ2-5; perhaps D is TRBD1 or TRBD2 (5 bases each). Germline V gives CDR1 DFQATT, CDR2 SNEGSKA (reference sequence). CDR3 length equals 12 residues. V was pared by 6 bases and J by 3 bases, with 11 bases between. Here the CDR3 reads CSAYGAEETQYF. The CDR3 DNA is TGCAGTGCCTACGGGGCAGAAGAGACCCAGTACTTC.

The CDR3 DNA reads as TGTGCCAGCAGCCAGGGGAACGAAGAGACCCAGTACTTC. Translated: CASSQGNEETQYF. V usage is TRBV14 and J usage is TRBJ2-5; no clear D. CDR1 is SGHDN and CDR2 is FVKESK in the germline V gene. The CDR3 totals 13 residues. The germline V and J ends were trimmed by 3 bases and 3 bases, with 8 bases remaining between them.

V gene TRBV7-9 combines with J gene TRBJ2-2, with 7 bases fitting TRBD2. The length of the CDR3 is 15 residues. Germline V CDR1 and CDR2: SEHNR, FQNEAQ (reference sequence). With 7 bases clipped from V and 4 bases from J, the junction kept 9 bases outside the gene matches. Written as DNA, the CDR3 is TGTGCCAGCACCCATCGGGGGGTTCGCACCGGGGAGCTGTTTTTT. Protein: CASTHRGVRTGELFF.

This clonotype was counted many times. DNA of the CDR3: TGTGCCAGCAGGAAAGGGTTGAGGGTTGAAGCTTTCTTT. Encoded protein: CASRKGLRVEAFF. The V and J genes are TRBV28 and TRBJ1-1, with D unclear. Germline CDR1 and CDR2: MDHEN and SYDVKM. The V end was cut by 6 bases, the J end by 7 bases, with 15 bases between. The CDR3 sequence is 13 residues long.

The CDR3 coding sequence is TGCGCCAGCATAACGCTGGGGAATGAGCAGTTCTTC. Translation: CASITLGNEQFF. The rearrangement uses TRBV10-2 and TRBJ2-1; D call uncertain. The V gene's germline CDR1 is WSHSY and CDR2 SAAADI. The length of the CDR3 is 12 residues. Trimming removed 7 bases at V and 7 bases at J, with 11 bases between.

The chain joins TRBV10-3 to TRBJ1-5; D is ambiguous. This CDR3 comprises 15 residues. CDR1 ENHRY and CDR2 SYGVKD come from the germline V gene. The V and J ends lost 6 bases and 0 bases respectively, with 12 bases between them. The CDR3, as DNA: TGTGCCATCAGCGACCGGGAGGGTAGCAATCAGCCCCAGCATTTT. The encoded protein is CAISDREGSNQPQHF.

This clonotype appeared once. The rearrangement links TRBV5-4 to TRBJ2-2; possibly TRBD1 or TRBD2 for D (5 bases each). The length of the CDR3 is 14 residues. Trimming shortened V by 3 bases and J by 4 bases, and 10 bases separated the two germline ends. Per germline, CDR1 SGHNT and CDR2 YYREEE (reference sequence). The CDR3 sequence: CASSSGLLTGELFF. The CDR3 nucleotides read TGTGCCAGCAGCTCGGGGCTCCTCACCGGGGAGCTGTTTTTT.

This clonotype was seen at least ten times. The chain links TRBV5-1 to TRBJ2-1; D possibly corresponds to TRBD1 (7 bases). The CDR3 has 17 residues. Looked up from germline, CDR1 is SGHRS and CDR2 is YFSETQ. Trimming stripped 0 bases from V and 5 bases from J, with 18 bases between. The chain's CDR3 is CASSLAVLAGGHNEQFF. The CDR3 region has the DNA TGCGCCAGCAGCTTGGCCGTTTTAGCAGGGGGGCACAATGAGCAGTTCTTC.